Below, 21 T cell receptor beta chains from the same sample are listed, as sequenced in a study of cytomegalovirus exposure and HLA in healthy donors. Primers included in the PCR were 60 Vbeta and 13 Jbeta primers. Some clones are missing from TCRdb's copy, which holds only in-frame ones; the method was immunoSEQ multiplex PCR. In the table there are about 130,000 clones, around 80% of which are singletons. Material for sequencing was PBMCs. The receptors were gathered from a woman aged 35 to 49 in good health and CMV-seronegative.

The CDR3: CASSSPGQGQKLFF. In DNA form, the CDR3 reads TGTGCCAGCAGCTCCCCGGGACAGGGGCAAAAACTGTTTTTT. V and J are TRBV7-2 and TRBJ1-4; TRBD1 aligns across 10 bases. The CDR3 spans 14 residues. V gave up 4 bases and J gave up 9 bases; unmatched junction bases: 5. CDR1 is SGHTA and CDR2 is FQGNSA in the germline V gene.

This clone has a single count. CDR3 bases: TGTGCCAGCACCAGGCGGGACAGTCATTCACCCCTCCACTTT. The encoded protein is CASTRRDSHSPLHF. The chain employs TRBV6-5 and TRBJ1-6; 7 bases fit TRBD1. This CDR3 has 14 amino acids. Trimming removed 7 bases from V and 8 bases from J; junction bases left unmatched: 8. Germline CDR1 is MNHEY and CDR2 is SVGAGI.

This chain links TRBV19 with TRBJ1-1; D might be TRBD1 (5 bases). The V gene's germline CDR1 is LNHDA and CDR2 SQIVND (reference sequence). The CDR3 length is 14 residues. The germline V and J ends were trimmed by 3 bases and 5 bases, with 13 bases remaining between them. The CDR3 loop is CASSISREGTEAFF. Here the CDR3 DNA reads TGTGCCAGTAGTATCAGCAGGGAGGGAACTGAAGCTTTCTTT.

The chain is built from TRBV27 and TRBJ2-1; 9 positions match TRBD2. The trim removed 4 bases at V and 7 bases at J, leaving 11 bases unmatched. CDR3 length: 16 residues. Per germline, CDR1 MNHEY and CDR2 SMNVEV (reference sequence). CDR3 bases: TGTGCCAGCAGTTCCGGGGGTAGCGGGGGTTTTAATGAGCAGTTCTTC. Protein: CASSSGGSGGFNEQFF.

The chain is built from TRBV4-1 and TRBJ1-6, with D possibly being TRBD1 (5 bases). Germline V gene lookup returns CDR1 MGHRA and CDR2 YSYEKL. V dropped 4 bases and J dropped 7 bases, with 17 bases sitting between them. The CDR3 is 16 amino acids. CDR3 amino acids: CASSRRAGQPNSPLHF. In DNA form, the CDR3 reads TGCGCCAGCAGCCGACGGGCGGGGCAGCCGAATTCACCCCTCCACTTT.

The V and J genes are TRBV28 and TRBJ1-2; D is uncertain. Between the trimmed V and J ends, which lost 5 bases and 4 bases, there was a span of 8 bases. The CDR3 spans 12 residues. Germline CDR1 is MDHEN and CDR2 is SYDVKM. CDR3 protein: CASSQQPYGYTF. CDR3 DNA sequence: TGTGCCAGCAGTCAACAGCCCTATGGCTACACCTTC.

The V gene is TRBV7-3, the J gene TRBJ1-1, with TRBD1 matching over 7 bases. The CDR3 consists of 14 residues. Losses at the gene ends were 2 bases for V and 2 bases for J; bases not matched to a gene: 2. Looked up from germline, CDR1 is SGHTA and CDR2 is FQGTGA. CDR3 DNA sequence: TGTGCCAGCAGCTTAGGGACAGCCAACACTGAAGCTTTCTTT. Translating gives CASSLGTANTEAFF.

The J gene is TRBJ2-7, the V gene TRBV9; D ambiguous. Germline V gene sequence: CDR1 SGDLS, CDR2 YYNGEE. The CDR3 totals 15 residues. V gave up 0 bases and J gave up 0 bases, with 10 bases separating them. The CDR3 protein is CASSVDLQPSYEQYF. CDR3 coding DNA: TGTGCCAGCAGCGTAGATTTACAACCCTCCTACGAGCAGTACTTC.

The chain carries TRBV15 and TRBJ1-6, with TRBD1 matching 8 bases. Trimming at V came to 3 bases and at J to 10 bases, leaving 5 bases not matched to a gene. Per the germline V gene, CDR1 is LNHNV and CDR2 is YYDKDF (reference sequence). This CDR3 has 14 residues. CDR3 coding DNA: TGTGCCACCAGCAGGGACAGGGAATTCTCACCCCTCCACTTT. It yields the protein CATSRDREFSPLHF.

The rearrangement uses TRBV5-1 and TRBJ1-2, with D possibly matching TRBD1 (5 bases). The CDR3 consists of 13 residues. V was trimmed by 4 bases and J by 5 bases, leaving 12 bases between them. Germline V CDR1 and CDR2: SGHRS, YFSETQ. CDR3 bases: TGCGCCAGCAGCGCCGACGGGGGGTATGGCTACACCTTC. Translation gives CASSADGGYGYTF.

This clone has just one count. The V gene is TRBV7-9, the J gene TRBJ1-1; D is undetermined. CDR3 length: 17 amino acids. Between the trimmed V and J ends, which lost 5 bases and 0 bases, there was a span of 19 bases. Germline V gene lookup returns CDR1 SEHNR and CDR2 FQNEAQ (reference sequence). DNA for the CDR3: TGTGCCAGCAGCCTCGAATATTCGGGAGTTTTGAACACTGAAGCTTTCTTT. Protein product: CASSLEYSGVLNTEAFF.

The gene calls are TRBV4-2 and TRBJ2-5; a possible D gene is TRBD2 (5 bases). The CDR3 covers 17 residues. Germline V gene data show CDR1 as LGHNA and CDR2 as YNFKEQ. V was trimmed by 0 bases and J by 11 bases, leaving 25 bases between them. The DNA of the CDR3 is TGTGCCAGCAGCCAAGATCACGGCTTTGTCAGAAATAGGGAGCAGTACTTC. Translated: CASSQDHGFVRNREQYF.

Worth noting for this clone: A junction boundary mismatches the germline segment, possibly from a read error. This rearrangement joins TRBV7-7 to TRBJ2-5; 11 bases line up with TRBD1. The CDR3 runs 17 residues. The V gene's germline CDR1 is SSHAT and CDR2 FNYEAQ (reference sequence). The CDR3: CASSSGQGAEGQETQYF. Written as DNA, the CDR3 is TGTGCTAGCAGCTCCGGACAGGGGGCAGAAGGCCAAGAGACCCAGTACTTC. Full variable domain (missing parts from reference TRBV7-7 and TRBJ2-5): GAGVSQSPRYKVTKRGQDVTLRCDPISSHATLYWYQQALGQGPEFLTYFNYEAQPDKSGLPSDRFSAERPEGSISTLTIQRTEQRDSAMYRCASSSGQGAEGQETQYFGPGTRLLVL.

The rearrangement links TRBV10-3 to TRBJ1-3; a possible D gene is TRBD1 (5 bases). The germline V gene encodes CDR1 ENHRY and CDR2 SYGVKD. Trimming took off 5 bases at V and 0 bases at J, with 11 bases between the two ends. The CDR3 is made up of 15 amino acids. CDR3 sequence: CAISTTVISGNTIYF. For the CDR3, the DNA is TGTGCCATCAGTACGACAGTGATCTCTGGAAACACCATATATTTT.

V and J are TRBV7-9 and TRBJ2-6, with D hard to call. The germline CDR1 and CDR2 sequences are SEHNR and FQNEAQ (reference sequence). This CDR3 has 13 residues. Trimming took 7 bases from V and 1 from J, leaving 5 bases between them. This CDR3 is CASTLSGANVLTF. The CDR3 bases are TGTGCCAGCACCCTTTCTGGGGCCAACGTCCTGACTTTC.

This clone turned up a few times. As DNA, the CDR3 is TGTGCCAGCAGTGTGTCTAGCGAACTGATGCCGCAGTATTTT. Encoded protein: CASSVSSELMPQYF. The chain recombines TRBV6-6 with TRBJ2-3, with D possibly matching TRBD2 (6 bases). The CDR3 has 14 amino acids. V was pared by 5 bases and J by 10 bases, with 19 bases between. CDR1 is MNHNY, CDR2 SVGAGI, per germline (reference sequence).

The rearrangement uses TRBV29-1 and TRBJ1-1; D not resolved. V shed 7 bases and J shed 1 base, with 10 bases lying between them. Germline V gene lookup returns CDR1 SQVTM and CDR2 ANQGSEA. This CDR3 spans 12 amino acids. This chain's CDR3 is CSGGPGNTEAFF. CDR3 coding DNA: TGCAGCGGCGGTCCCGGGAACACTGAAGCTTTCTTT. Based on the CDR3 plus reference TRBV29-1 and TRBJ1-1, the full variable domain is SAVISQKPSRDICQRGTSLTIQCQVDSQVTMMFWYRQQPGQSLTLIATANQGSEATYESGFVIDKFPISRPNLTFSTLTVSNMSPEDSSIYLCSGGPGNTEAFFGQGTRLTVV.

This clone has just a few counts. The chain joins TRBV10-3 to TRBJ1-1; D gene ambiguous. Germline V gives CDR1 ENHRY, CDR2 SYGVKD. There are 11 residues in the CDR3. The ends were cut back, 0 bases at V and 8 bases at J, with 4 bases in the middle. Written as DNA, the CDR3 is TGTGCCATCAGTGAGTCACAGGAAGCTTTCTTT. It is translated as CAISESQEAFF.

The genes are TRBV28 and TRBJ2-7; maybe TRBD2 (6 bases). CDR1 and CDR2 from the germline V gene are MDHEN and SYDVKM. CDR3 size: 15 residues. The V end was cut by 9 bases, the J end by 0 bases, with 18 bases between. The CDR3 loop reads CASSVAALHSYEQYF. The CDR3 DNA follows: TGTGCCAGTAGTGTAGCGGCCTTACACTCCTACGAGCAGTACTTC.

The CDR3 bases are TGTGCCAGCTCACTGAACGGGCAGAGGGGGACTGAAGCTTTCTTT. This encodes CASSLNGQRGTEAFF. The chain links TRBV18 to TRBJ1-1, with D possibly TRBD1 on 6 matching bases. V was trimmed by 4 bases and J by 5 bases, leaving 17 bases between them. This CDR3 is built from 15 residues. The germline V gene encodes CDR1 KGHSH and CDR2 LQKENI.

The chain uses TRBV4-3 and TRBJ2-7; D possibly corresponds to TRBD2 (5 bases). The CDR3 loop spans 15 amino acids. The germline V gene encodes CDR1 LGHNA and CDR2 YSLEER. Trimming left V 1 base short and J 2 bases short, with 12 bases between. The CDR3 nucleotides read TGCGCCAGCAGCCAAGTTTTAGAACTAGCCTACGAGCAGTACTTC. Translating gives CASSQVLELAYEQYF.